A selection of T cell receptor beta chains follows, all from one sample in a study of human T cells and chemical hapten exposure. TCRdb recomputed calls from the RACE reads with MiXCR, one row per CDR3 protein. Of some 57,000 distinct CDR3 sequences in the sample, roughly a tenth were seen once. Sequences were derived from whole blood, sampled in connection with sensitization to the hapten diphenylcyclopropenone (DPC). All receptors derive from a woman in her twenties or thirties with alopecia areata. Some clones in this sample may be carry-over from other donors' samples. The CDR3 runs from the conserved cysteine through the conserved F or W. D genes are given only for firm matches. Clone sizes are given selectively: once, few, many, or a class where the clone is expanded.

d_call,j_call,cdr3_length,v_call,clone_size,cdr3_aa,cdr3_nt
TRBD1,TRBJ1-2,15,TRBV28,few,CASSTGGTFRVGYTF,TGTGCCAGCAGTACAGGGGGGACGTTCCGGGTCGGCTACACCTTC
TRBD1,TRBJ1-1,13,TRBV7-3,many,CASSWDRDTEAFF,TGTGCCAGCAGCTGGGACAGGGACACTGAAGCTTTCTTT
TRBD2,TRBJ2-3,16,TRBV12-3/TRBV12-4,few,CASSSNSGGRTDTQYF,TGTGCCAGCAGTTCGAATAGCGGGGGCCGCACAGATACGCAGTATTTT
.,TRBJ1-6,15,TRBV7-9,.,CASSQPDTFNSPLHF,TGTGCCAGCAGCCAGCCCGACACCTTTAATTCACCCCTCCACTTT
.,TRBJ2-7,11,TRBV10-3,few,CAIGRLGEQYF,TGTGCCATCGGGCGTTTGGGCGAGCAGTACTTC
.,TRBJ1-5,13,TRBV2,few,CASGRYSNQPQHF,TGTGCCAGCGGGCGGTATAGCAATCAGCCCCAGCATTTT
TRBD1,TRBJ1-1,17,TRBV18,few,CASSVVRTGDVGTEAFF,TGTGCCAGCTCAGTTGTCAGGACAGGGGACGTCGGCACTGAAGCTTTCTTT
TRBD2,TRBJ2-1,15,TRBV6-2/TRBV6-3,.,CASIPGGGAENEQFF,TGTGCCAGCATCCCGGGCGGGGGGGCCGAAAATGAGCAGTTCTTC
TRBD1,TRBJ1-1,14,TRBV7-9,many,CASSLAGGMAEAFF,TGTGCCAGCAGCTTGGCAGGGGGGATGGCTGAAGCTTTCTTT
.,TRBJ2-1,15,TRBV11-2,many,CASSLLVSGGNEQFF,TGTGCCAGCAGCTTACTGGTTAGCGGTGGGAATGAGCAGTTCTTC
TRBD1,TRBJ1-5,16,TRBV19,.,CASSKPGQGGNQPQHF,TGTGCCAGTAGTAAACCGGGACAGGGTGGGAATCAGCCCCAGCATTTT
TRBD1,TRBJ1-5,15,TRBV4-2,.,CASSQGQAGNQPQHF,TGTGCCAGCAGCCAGGGACAGGCTGGCAATCAGCCCCAGCATTTT
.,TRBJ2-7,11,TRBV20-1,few,CSVSGRDEQYF,TGCAGTGTAAGCGGGCGGGACGAGCAGTACTTC
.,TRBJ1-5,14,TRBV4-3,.,CASSQEGNGQPQHF,TGCGCCAGCAGCCAGGAGGGAAATGGCCAGCCCCAGCATTTT
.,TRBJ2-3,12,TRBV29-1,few,CSVALARDTQYF,TGCAGCGTTGCCCTAGCAAGAGATACGCAGTATTTT
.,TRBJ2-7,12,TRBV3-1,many,CASSRSVGEQYF,TGTGCCAGCAGCCGCTCCGTTGGGGAGCAGTACTTC
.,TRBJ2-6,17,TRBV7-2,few,CASSLAGGQTGANVLTF,TGTGCCAGCAGCTTAGCGGGCGGACAAACTGGGGCCAACGTCCTGACTTTC
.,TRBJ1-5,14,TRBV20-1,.,CSATHRTVNQPQHF,TGCAGTGCAACCCACAGGACCGTGAATCAGCCCCAGCATTTT
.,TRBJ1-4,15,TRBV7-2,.,CASSLEGRAWEKLFF,TGTGCCAGCAGCTTAGAGGGTCGGGCGTGGGAAAAACTGTTTTTT
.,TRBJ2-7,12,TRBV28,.,CASSRYRAEQYF,TGTGCCAGCAGCCGATACAGAGCCGAGCAGTACTTC
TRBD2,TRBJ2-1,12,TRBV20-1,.,CSGEGTYNEQFF,TGCAGTGGGGAGGGTACCTACAATGAGCAGTTCTTC
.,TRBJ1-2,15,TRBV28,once,CASSSGGRGRYGYTF,TGTGCCAGCAGTTCCGGCGGACGGGGACGGTATGGCTACACCTTC
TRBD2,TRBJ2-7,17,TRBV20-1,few,CSARTSGGPIRSYEQYF,TGCAGTGCCAGGACTAGCGGGGGCCCGATCCGCTCCTACGAGCAGTACTTC
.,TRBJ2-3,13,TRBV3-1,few,CASSQGVADTQYF,TGTGCCAGCAGCCAAGGGGTGGCAGATACGCAGTATTTT
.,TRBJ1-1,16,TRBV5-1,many,CASSLFAGTAGTEAFF,TGCGCCAGCAGCTTGTTTGCCGGGACTGCGGGAACTGAAGCTTTCTTT
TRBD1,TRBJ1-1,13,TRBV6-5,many,CASRGQGAGEAFF,TGTGCCAGCAGGGGACAGGGGGCGGGTGAAGCTTTCTTT
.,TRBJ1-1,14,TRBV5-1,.,CASSLGNGATEAFF,TGCGCCAGCAGCTTGGGTAACGGGGCCACTGAAGCTTTCTTT
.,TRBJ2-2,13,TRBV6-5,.,CASGTSNTGELFF,TGTGCCAGCGGGACATCGAACACCGGGGAGCTGTTTTTT
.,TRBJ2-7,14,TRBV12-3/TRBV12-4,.,CASSLHGASYEQYF,TGTGCCAGCAGTTTGCATGGGGCTTCCTACGAGCAGTACTTC
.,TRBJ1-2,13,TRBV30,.,CAWSVGGPYGYTF,TGTGCCTGGAGTGTAGGAGGTCCCTATGGCTACACCTTC
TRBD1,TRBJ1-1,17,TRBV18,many,CASSPRTGSLGNTEAFF,TGTGCCAGCTCACCCCGGACAGGATCCTTAGGGAACACTGAAGCTTTCTTT
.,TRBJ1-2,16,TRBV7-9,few,CASSSQAPGRGSGYTF,TGTGCCAGCAGCTCCCAGGCCCCTGGGAGGGGATCTGGCTACACCTTC
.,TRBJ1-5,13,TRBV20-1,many,CSASGGINQPQHF,TGCAGTGCTAGTGGAGGGATCAATCAGCCCCAGCATTTT
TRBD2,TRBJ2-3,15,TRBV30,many,CAWSTTGGPTDTQYF,TGTGCCTGGAGTACGACGGGGGGACCCACAGATACGCAGTATTTT
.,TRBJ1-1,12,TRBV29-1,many,CSGGQWNTEAFF,TGCAGCGGTGGACAGTGGAACACTGAAGCTTTCTTT
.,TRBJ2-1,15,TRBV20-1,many,CSARANTGVYNEQFF,TGCAGTGCTAGAGCGAACACGGGGGTCTACAATGAGCAGTTCTTC
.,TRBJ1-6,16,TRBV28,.,CASARGGARSNSPLHF,TGTGCCAGCGCCCGAGGGGGGGCTAGAAGTAATTCACCCCTCCACTTT
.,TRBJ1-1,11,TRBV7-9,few,CASSCGTEAFF,TGTGCCAGCAGCTGCGGTACTGAAGCTTTCTTT
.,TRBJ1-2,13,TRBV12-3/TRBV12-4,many,CASSLPGASGYTF,TGTGCCAGCAGTTTACCGGGGGCGAGTGGCTACACCTTC
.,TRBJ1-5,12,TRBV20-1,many,CSVIQGGQPQHF,TGCAGTGTCATCCAGGGCGGGCAGCCCCAGCATTTT
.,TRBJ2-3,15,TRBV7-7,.,CASSLAGLSTDTQYF,TGTGCCAGCAGCTTAGCTGGCCTTAGCACAGATACGCAGTATTTT
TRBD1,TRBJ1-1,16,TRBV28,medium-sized,CASSSRQGAQITEAFF,TGTGCCAGCAGTTCCCGACAGGGGGCGCAAATCACTGAAGCTTTCTTT
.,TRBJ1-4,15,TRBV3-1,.,CASSQDRTGGVPVFF,.
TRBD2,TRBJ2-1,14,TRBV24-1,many,CATRETGGNNEQFF,TGTGCCACCCGGGAAACGGGGGGAAACAATGAGCAGTTCTTC
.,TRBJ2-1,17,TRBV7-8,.,CASSLGFRQSSYNEQFF,TGTGCCAGCAGCTTAGGCTTTCGGCAGAGCTCCTACAATGAGCAGTTCTTC
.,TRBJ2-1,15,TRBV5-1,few,CASSLEEPPYNEQFF,TGCGCCAGCAGCTTGGAAGAACCTCCCTACAATGAGCAGTTCTTC
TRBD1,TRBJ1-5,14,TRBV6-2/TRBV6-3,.,CASRSIQGYQPQHF,TGTGCCAGCAGATCCATACAGGGGTACCAGCCCCAGCATTTT
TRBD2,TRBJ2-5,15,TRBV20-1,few,CSAPGRTSGWETQYF,TGCAGTGCCCCGGGCCGGACTAGTGGGTGGGAGACCCAGTACTTC